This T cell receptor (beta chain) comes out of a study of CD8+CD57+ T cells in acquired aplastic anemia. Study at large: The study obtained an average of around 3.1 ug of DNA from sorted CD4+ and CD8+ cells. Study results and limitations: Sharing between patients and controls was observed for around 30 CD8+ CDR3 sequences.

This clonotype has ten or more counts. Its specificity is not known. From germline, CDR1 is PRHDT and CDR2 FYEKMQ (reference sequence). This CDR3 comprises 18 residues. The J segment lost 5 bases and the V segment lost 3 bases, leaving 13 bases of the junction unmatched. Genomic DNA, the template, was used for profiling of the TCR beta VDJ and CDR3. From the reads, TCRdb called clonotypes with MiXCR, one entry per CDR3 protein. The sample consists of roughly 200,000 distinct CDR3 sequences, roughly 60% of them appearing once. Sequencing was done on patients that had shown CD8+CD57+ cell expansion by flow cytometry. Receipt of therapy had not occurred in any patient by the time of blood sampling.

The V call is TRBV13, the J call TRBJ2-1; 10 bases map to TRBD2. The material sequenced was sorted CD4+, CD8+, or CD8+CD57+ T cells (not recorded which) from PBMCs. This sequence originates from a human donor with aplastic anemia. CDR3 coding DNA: TGTGCCAGCAGCTTCCCCCTAGGAGCGGGGGGGCCAGACAATGAGCAGTTCTTC. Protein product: CASSFPLGAGGPDNEQFF.